These 6 T cell receptor beta chains came from one sample sequenced in a study of CD8 T cells in ankylosing spondylitis. General study findings and limits: The study identified a TCR beta motif of under ten highly homologous variants that appeared characteristic of ankylosing spondylitis blood.

No antigen has been identified for these receptors. TCRdb re-called the 5' RACE reads with MiXCR, one entry per CDR3 protein. The sample has around 130,000 distinct CDR3 sequences, 17% seen once. The sequenced material came from blood, either unsorted or a sorted T cell fraction (not recorded which). Source of these receptors: a male donor with ankylosing spondylitis.

The chain recombines TRBV20-1 with TRBJ1-6, with D possibly matching TRBD1 (6 bases). CDR3 length equals 16 residues. Trimming removed 0 bases at V and 14 bases at J, with 23 bases between. Per the germline V gene, CDR1 is DFQATT and CDR2 is SNEGSKA (reference sequence). CDR3 region: CSARDRGGTSPFALHF. DNA of the CDR3: TGCAGTGCTAGAGATCGTGGCGGGACAAGTCCGTTCGCCCTCCACTTT.

The chain has TRBV20-1 and TRBJ2-1; D remains unclear. V lost 3 bases, J lost 6 bases, and 9 bases lay in between. CDR1 DFQATT and CDR2 SNEGSKA come from the germline V gene (reference sequence). The CDR3 runs to 12 residues. DNA of the CDR3: TGCAGTGCTAGGGCCGAGAGCAATGAGCAGTTCTTC. Its translation: CSARAESNEQFF.

V usage is TRBV9 and J usage is TRBJ1-2; possible D gene TRBD1, 5 bases. In germline, CDR1 is SGDLS, CDR2 YYNGEE. This CDR3 has 12 amino acids. V was pared by 5 bases and J by 6 bases, with 11 bases between. The CDR3 bases are TGTGCCAGCAGTGGGGCGAGGGATGGCTACACCTTC. Its protein is CASSGARDGYTF.

This clonotype has just a few counts. The chain links TRBV4-3 to TRBJ2-7; D is ambiguous. Trimming pared 0 bases from V and 2 bases from J, leaving 8 bases between. Per germline, CDR1 LGHNA and CDR2 YSLEER. The CDR3 loop spans 14 amino acids. The CDR3 DNA reads TGCGCCAGCAGCCAAGATTCAGGACCCTACGAGCAGTACTTC. Its translation: CASSQDSGPYEQYF.

The chain recombines TRBV7-9 with TRBJ2-2; 7 positions agree with TRBD1. Unmatched junction bases numbered 7, after V lost 6 bases and J lost 6 bases. There are 14 residues in the CDR3. CDR1 is SEHNR, CDR2 FQNEAQ, per germline (reference sequence). CDR3 DNA: TGTGCCAGCAGGCCACAGGGGTTCCCCGGGGAGCTGTTTTTT. Protein sequence: CASRPQGFPGELFF.

This clonotype was seen more than once but under ten times. The chain joins TRBV20-1 to TRBJ2-1; 11 positions agree with TRBD2. CDR1 is DFQATT and CDR2 is SNEGSKA in the germline V gene (reference sequence). Trimming cost V 0 bases and J 3 bases; bases outside gene matches: 10. This CDR3 comprises 18 residues. This CDR3 is CSARDPGVAGGDYNEQFF. The CDR3 DNA reads TGCAGTGCTAGAGACCCAGGGGTAGCGGGGGGGGACTACAATGAGCAGTTCTTC.